Here is one T cell receptor beta chain with its context. This specimen belongs to a study of blood T cell repertoires in COVID-19. Study at large: There were acute and convalescent COVID-19 samples, and they came from the United States, Italy and Spain. Nucleic acid was either cDNA or gDNA, and it came from T cells, B-cell-depleted T cells, or PBMCs.

This CDR3 has 16 amino acids. Trimming pared 4 bases from V and 1 base from J, leaving 18 bases between. CDR1 and CDR2 from the germline V gene are SGHDT and YYEEEE. In the original analysis: Estimation of nucleated cell counts was performed using reference gene primer amplification. This table comes from immunoSEQ multiplex PCR, and its TCRdb copy is limited to in-frame clones, with some not included. The DNA was the basis for D and trimming; V, J and clone size are from that table. The sample includes 150,000 to 200,000 clones, 80% of them seen just once. This clonotype was sampled from a man in his sixties with acute or convalescent COVID-19. The V call is TRBV5-6, the J call TRBJ2-7; the D gene is possibly TRBD2 (5 bases). Sequenced material: peripheral blood. The CDR3 coding sequence is TGTGCCAGCAGCCCCCAATTGAGATGGACTTCCTACGAGCAGTACTTC. Its protein product is CASSPQLRWTSYEQYF.